The clone carrying this T cell receptor (beta chain) has a handful of counts. Its antigen is not identified. This specimen comes from a study of lymphopenia after photon versus proton radiotherapy. Libraries were prepared by immunoSEQ multiplex PCR; TCRdb keeps only in-frame clonotypes and omits some of them. The sample carries 150,000 to 200,000 clones, approximately 91% recorded once. General study findings and limits: Proton therapy kept repertoires fairly stable, unlike photons, which gained effector/memory cells. Post-nadir TCR diversity decline inversely tracked overall survival among those who died.

This CDR3 has 11 residues. V gave up 6 bases and J gave up 8 bases, with 11 bases separating them. Germline CDR1 reads DFQATT; CDR2 reads SNEGSKA (reference sequence). The chain joins TRBV20-1 to TRBJ2-1; D ambiguous. The TCR comes from a man in his fifties or sixties with gastric cancer. Sequenced here: peripheral blood, sampled from a patient treated with photon-based radiotherapy. The CDR3 loop is CSALGNDEQFF. The CDR3 DNA sequence: TGCAGTGCCTTGGGGAACGATGAGCAGTTCTTC.